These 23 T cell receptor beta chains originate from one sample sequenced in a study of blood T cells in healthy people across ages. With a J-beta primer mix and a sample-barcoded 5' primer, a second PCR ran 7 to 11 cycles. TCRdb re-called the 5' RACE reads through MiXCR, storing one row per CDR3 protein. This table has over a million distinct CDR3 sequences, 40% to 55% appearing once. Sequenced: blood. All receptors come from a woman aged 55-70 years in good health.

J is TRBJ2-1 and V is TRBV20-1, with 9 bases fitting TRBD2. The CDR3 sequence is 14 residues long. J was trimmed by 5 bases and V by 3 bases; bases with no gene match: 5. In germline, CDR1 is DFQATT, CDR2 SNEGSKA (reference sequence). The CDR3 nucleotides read TGCAGTGCTAGTAGACTAGCGGTGGACAATGAGCAGTTCTTC. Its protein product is CSASRLAVDNEQFF.

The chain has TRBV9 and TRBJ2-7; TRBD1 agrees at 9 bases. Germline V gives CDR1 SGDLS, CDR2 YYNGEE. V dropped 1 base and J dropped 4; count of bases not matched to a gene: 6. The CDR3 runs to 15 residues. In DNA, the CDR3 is TGTGCCAGCAGCGTATTTTCCGGGACAGGGTACGAGCAGTACTTC. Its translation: CASSVFSGTGYEQYF.

CDR3 amino acids: CASSQVTGSSSYEQYF. Written as DNA, the CDR3 is TGTGCCAGCTCCCAAGTTACCGGGAGCAGCTCCTACGAGCAGTACTTC. The rearrangement links TRBV18 to TRBJ2-7, with D perhaps TRBD2 (6 bases). The V gene lost 6 bases and the J gene lost 0 bases, with 18 bases spanning the gap. This CDR3 spans 16 amino acids. Germline assignment: CDR1 KGHSH and CDR2 LQKENI.

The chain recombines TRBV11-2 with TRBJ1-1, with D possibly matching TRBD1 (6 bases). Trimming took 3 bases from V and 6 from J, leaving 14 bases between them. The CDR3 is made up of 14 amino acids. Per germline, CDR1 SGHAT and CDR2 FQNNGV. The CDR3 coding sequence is TGTGCCAGCAGCTTCCCACTGGACAGAGCTGAAGCTTTCTTT. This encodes CASSFPLDRAEAFF.

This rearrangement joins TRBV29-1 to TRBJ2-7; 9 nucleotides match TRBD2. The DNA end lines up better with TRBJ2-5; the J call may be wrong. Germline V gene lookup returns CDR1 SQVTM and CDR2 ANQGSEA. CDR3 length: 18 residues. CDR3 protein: CSVPPWPAGREGPETQYF. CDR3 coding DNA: TGCAGCGTCCCTCCTTGGCCGGCTGGGCGGGAGGGCCCAGAGACCCAGTACTTC.

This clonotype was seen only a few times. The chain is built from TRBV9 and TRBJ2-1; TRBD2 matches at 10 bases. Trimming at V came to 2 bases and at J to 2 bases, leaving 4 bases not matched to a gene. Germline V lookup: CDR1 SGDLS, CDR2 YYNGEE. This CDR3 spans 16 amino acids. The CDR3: CASSVVAGGAYNEQFF. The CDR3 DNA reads TGTGCCAGCAGCGTCGTAGCGGGAGGCGCCTACAATGAGCAGTTCTTC.

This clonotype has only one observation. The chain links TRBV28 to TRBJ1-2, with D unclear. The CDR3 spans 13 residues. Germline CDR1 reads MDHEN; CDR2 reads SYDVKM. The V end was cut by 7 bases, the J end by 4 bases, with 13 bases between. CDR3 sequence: CASTPGNSYGYTF. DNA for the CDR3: TGTGCCAGCACCCCCGGTAACAGCTATGGCTACACCTTC.

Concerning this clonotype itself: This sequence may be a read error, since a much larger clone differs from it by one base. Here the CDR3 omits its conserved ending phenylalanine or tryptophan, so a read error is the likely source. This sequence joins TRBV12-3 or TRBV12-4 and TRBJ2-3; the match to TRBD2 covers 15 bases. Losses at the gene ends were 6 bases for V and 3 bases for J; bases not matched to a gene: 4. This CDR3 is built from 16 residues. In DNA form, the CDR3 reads TGTGCCAGCAGCACTGGGACTAGCGGGAGGACAGATACGCAGTATTCT. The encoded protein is CASSTGTSGRTDTQYS.

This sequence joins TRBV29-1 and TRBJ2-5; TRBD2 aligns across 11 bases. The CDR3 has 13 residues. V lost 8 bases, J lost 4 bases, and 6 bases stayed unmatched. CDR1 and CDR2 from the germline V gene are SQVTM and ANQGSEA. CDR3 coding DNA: TGCAGCCTTAAAGGACTAGCGGGAGAGACCCAGTACTTC. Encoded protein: CSLKGLAGETQYF.

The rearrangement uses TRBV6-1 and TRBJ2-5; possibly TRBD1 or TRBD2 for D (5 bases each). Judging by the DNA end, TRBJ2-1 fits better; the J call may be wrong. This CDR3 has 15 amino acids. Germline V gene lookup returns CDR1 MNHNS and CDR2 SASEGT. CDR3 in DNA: TGTGCCAGCAACGGGGCAGGTACTTTCCAAGAGACCCAGTTCTTC. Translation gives CASNGAGTFQETQFF.

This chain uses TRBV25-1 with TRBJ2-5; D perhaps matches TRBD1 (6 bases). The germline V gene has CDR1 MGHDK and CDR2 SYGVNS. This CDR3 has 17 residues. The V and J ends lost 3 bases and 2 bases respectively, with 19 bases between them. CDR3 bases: TGTGCCAGCAGTGACCCCCTACAGGGCCCCCAGCAAGAGACCCAGTACTTC. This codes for CASSDPLQGPQQETQYF. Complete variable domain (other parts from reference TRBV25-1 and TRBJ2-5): EADIYQTPRYLVIGTGKKITLECSQTMGHDKMYWYQQDPGMELHLIHYSYGVNSTEKGDLSSESTVSRIRTEHFPLTLESARPSHTSQYLCASSDPLQGPQQETQYFGPGTRLLVL.

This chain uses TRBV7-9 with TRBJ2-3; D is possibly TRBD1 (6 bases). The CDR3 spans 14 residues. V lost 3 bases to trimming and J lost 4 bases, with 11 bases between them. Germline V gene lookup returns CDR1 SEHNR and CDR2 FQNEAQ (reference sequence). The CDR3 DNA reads TGTGCCAGCAGCTTGGGGGCGGGCGCAGATACGCAGTATTTT. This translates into CASSLGAGADTQYF. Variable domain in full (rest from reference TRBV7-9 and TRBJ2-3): DTGVSQNPRHKITKRGQNVTFRCDPISEHNRLYWYRQTLGQGPEFLTYFQNEAQLEKSRLLSDRFSAERPKGSFSTLEIQRTEQGDSAMYLCASSLGAGADTQYFGPGTRLTVL.

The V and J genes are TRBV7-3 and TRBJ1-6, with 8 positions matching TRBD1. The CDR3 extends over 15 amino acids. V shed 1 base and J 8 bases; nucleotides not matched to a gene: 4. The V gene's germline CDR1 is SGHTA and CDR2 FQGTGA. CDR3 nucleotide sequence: TGTGCCAGCAGCTTAAGCGGACAGGGATATTCACCCCTCCACTTT. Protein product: CASSLSGQGYSPLHF.

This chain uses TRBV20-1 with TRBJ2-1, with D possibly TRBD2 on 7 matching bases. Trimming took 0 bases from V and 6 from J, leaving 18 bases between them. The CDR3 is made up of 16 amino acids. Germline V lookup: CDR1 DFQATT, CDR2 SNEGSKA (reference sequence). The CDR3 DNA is TGCAGTGCTAGAGATAGCTGGCGGGGGCCGGGCAATGAGCAGTTCTTC. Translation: CSARDSWRGPGNEQFF.

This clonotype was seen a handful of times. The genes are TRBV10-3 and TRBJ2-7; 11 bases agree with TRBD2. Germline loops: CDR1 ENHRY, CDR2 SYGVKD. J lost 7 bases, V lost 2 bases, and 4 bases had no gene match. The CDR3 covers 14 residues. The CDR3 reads CAISEKLAGVEQYF. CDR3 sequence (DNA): TGTGCCATCAGTGAGAAACTAGCGGGAGTGGAGCAGTACTTC.

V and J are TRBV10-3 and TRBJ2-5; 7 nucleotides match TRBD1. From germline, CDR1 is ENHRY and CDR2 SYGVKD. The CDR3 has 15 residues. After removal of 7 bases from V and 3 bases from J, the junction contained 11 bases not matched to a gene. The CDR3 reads CAIKGTEDQKETQYF. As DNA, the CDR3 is TGTGCCATCAAAGGGACAGAAGATCAAAAAGAGACCCAGTACTTC.

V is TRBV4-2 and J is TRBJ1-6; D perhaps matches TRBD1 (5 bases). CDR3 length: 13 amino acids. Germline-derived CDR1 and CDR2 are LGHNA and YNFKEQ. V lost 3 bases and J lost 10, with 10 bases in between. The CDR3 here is CASSQDRGSPLHF. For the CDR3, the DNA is TGTGCCAGCAGCCAGGACCGGGGGTCACCCCTCCACTTT.

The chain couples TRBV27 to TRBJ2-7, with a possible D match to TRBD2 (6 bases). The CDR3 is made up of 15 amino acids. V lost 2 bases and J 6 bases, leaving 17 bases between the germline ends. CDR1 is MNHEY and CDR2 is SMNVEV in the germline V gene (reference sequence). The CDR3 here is CASSLPQTAEGEQYF. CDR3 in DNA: TGTGCCAGCAGTTTACCCCAGACAGCGGAGGGCGAGCAGTACTTC.

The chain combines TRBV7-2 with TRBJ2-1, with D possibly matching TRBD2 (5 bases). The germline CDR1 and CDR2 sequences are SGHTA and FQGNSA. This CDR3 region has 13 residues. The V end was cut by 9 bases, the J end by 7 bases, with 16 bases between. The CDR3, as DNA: TGTGCCAGTCGGAGGAGTCCTTGGAATGAGCAGTTCTTC. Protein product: CASRRSPWNEQFF. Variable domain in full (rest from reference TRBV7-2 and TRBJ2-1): GAGVSQSPSNKVTEKGKDVELRCDPISGHTALYWYRQSLGQGLEFLIYFQGNSAPDKSGLPSDRFSAERTGGSVSTLTIQRTQQEDSAVYLCASRRSPWNEQFFGPGTRLTVL.

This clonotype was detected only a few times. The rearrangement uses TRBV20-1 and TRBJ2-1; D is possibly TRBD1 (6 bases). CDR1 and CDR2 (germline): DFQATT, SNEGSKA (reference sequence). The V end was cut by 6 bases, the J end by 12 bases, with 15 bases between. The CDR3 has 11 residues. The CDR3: CSARQAIGQFF. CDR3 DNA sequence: TGCAGTGCGCGACAGGCTATCGGGCAGTTCTTC.

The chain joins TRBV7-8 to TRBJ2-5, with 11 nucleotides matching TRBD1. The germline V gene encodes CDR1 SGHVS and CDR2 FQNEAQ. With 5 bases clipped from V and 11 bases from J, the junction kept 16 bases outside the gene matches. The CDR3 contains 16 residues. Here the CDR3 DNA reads TGTGCCAGCAGCGCCGTTTCCGGGACAGGGGGGCGGCAGCAGTACTTC. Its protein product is CASSAVSGTGGRQQYF.

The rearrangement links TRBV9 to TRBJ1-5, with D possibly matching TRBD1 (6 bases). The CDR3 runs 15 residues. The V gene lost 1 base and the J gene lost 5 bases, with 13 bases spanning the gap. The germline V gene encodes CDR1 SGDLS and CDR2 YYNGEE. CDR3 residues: CASSVSGQGHQPQHF. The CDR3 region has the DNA TGTGCCAGCAGCGTATCGGGGCAGGGGCATCAGCCCCAGCATTTT.

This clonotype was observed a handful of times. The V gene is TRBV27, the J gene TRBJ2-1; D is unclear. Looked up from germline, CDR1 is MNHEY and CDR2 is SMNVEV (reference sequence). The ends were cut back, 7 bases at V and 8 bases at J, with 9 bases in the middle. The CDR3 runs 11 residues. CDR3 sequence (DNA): TGTGCCAGCAAACTGGGCTATGAGCAGTTCTTC. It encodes CASKLGYEQFF.